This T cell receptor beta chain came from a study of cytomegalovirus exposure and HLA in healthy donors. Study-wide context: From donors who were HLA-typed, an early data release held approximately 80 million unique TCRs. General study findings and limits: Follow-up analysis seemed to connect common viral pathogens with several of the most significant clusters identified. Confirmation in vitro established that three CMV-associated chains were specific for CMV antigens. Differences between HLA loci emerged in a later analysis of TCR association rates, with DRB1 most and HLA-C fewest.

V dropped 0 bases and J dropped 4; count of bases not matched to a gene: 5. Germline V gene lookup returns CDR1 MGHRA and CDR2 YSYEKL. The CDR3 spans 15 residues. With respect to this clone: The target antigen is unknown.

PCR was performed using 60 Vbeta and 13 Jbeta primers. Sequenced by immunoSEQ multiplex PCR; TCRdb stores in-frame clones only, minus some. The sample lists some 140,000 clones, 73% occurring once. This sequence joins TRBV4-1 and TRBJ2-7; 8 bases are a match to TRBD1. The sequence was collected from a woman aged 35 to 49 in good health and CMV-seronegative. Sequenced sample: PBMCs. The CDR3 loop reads CASSQEQGDDYEQYF. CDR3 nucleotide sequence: TGCGCCAGCAGCCAAGAACAGGGGGATGATTACGAGCAGTACTTC.